These 18 T cell receptor beta chains share one sample of origin, sequenced in a study of blood T cell repertoires in COVID-19. TCRdb's table, derived via immunoSEQ multiplex PCR, lists solely in-frame clones and lacks some. The sample shows about 39,000 clones, 70% to 90% of them seen only once. What was sequenced was peripheral blood. All receptors come from a man between 70 and 80 years old with acute or convalescent COVID-19.

The chain combines TRBV9 with TRBJ2-6; maybe TRBD1 (5 bases). This CDR3 region has 19 residues. V was shortened by 3 bases and J by 4 bases, with 23 bases between the two germline ends. CDR1 SGDLS and CDR2 YYNGEE come from the germline V gene. CDR3 amino acids: CASSGGPDPSVRGANVLTF. Written as DNA, the CDR3 is TGTGCCAGCAGCGGGGGCCCGGACCCCAGTGTTAGAGGGGCCAACGTCCTGACTTTC.

Only a few counts were recorded for this clone. The genes are TRBV4-3 and TRBJ2-7, with 7 bases lining up with TRBD1. Germline values: CDR1 LGHNA, CDR2 YSLEER. The trim removed 0 bases at V and 6 bases at J, leaving 11 bases unmatched. This CDR3 has 16 amino acids. The chain's CDR3 is CASSQDVEGAHGEQYF. The CDR3 DNA reads as TGCGCCAGCAGCCAAGACGTCGAGGGGGCGCATGGCGAGCAGTACTTC.

The V gene is TRBV7-2, the J gene TRBJ2-7; 9 nucleotides line up with TRBD2. This CDR3 is 14 amino acids long. The V gene end was trimmed by 8 bases and the J gene end by 5 bases; junction bases not matched to a gene: 10. Germline V gene data show CDR1 as SGHTA and CDR2 as FQGNSA. This CDR3 reads CASGFSGSGNEQYF. CDR3 DNA: TGTGCCAGCGGTTTTAGCGGGAGCGGCAACGAGCAGTACTTC.

The CDR3 is CASSQLSSGIGDEQFF. The CDR3 DNA follows: TGCGCCAGCAGCCAGCTCTCCAGCGGGATTGGGGATGAGCAGTTCTTC. This chain uses TRBV4-3 with TRBJ2-1, with 7 bases matching TRBD2. V lost 3 bases to trimming and J lost 8 bases; unmatched junction nucleotides: 13. CDR1 and CDR2 from the germline V gene are LGHNA and YSLEER. The CDR3 consists of 16 residues.

The chain carries TRBV19 and TRBJ2-7, with 10 bases identical to TRBD1. CDR1 is LNHDA and CDR2 is SQIVND in the germline V gene (reference sequence). CDR3 length equals 19 residues. With V trimmed by 4 bases and J by 6 bases, 21 bases remained unmatched. The CDR3 region has the DNA TGTGCCAGTAGTAGCCTCGGGACAGGGGTTAACAGCGGGGCTGCCGAGCAGTACTTC. It translates to CASSSLGTGVNSGAAEQYF.

The V and J genes are TRBV3-1 (or the pseudogene TRBV3-2) and TRBJ1-1; TRBD1 matches 7 bases. V trimming: 0 bases; J trimming: 3 bases; junction bases outside the gene matches: 7. Germline V lookup: CDR1 LGHDT, CDR2 YNNKEL (reference sequence). The CDR3 spans 16 residues. In nucleotides, the CDR3 is TGTGCCAGCAGCCAAGATCTAGGGGGCGCGCACACTGAAGCTTTCTTT. This translates into CASSQDLGGAHTEAFF.

The CDR3 coding sequence is TGTGCCAGCAGCTTGATGGGAGGAGGGCAGCCCCAGCATTTT. As protein: CASSLMGGGQPQHF. The chain employs TRBV5-4 and TRBJ1-5; D is ambiguous. CDR1 SGHNT and CDR2 YYREEE come from the germline V gene (reference sequence). V was clipped by 1 base and J by 7 bases, with 12 bases between them. The CDR3 has 14 amino acids.

The genes are TRBV27 and TRBJ1-2, with D maybe TRBD1 (6 bases). Germline values: CDR1 MNHEY, CDR2 SMNVEV (reference sequence). V was cut by 8 bases and J by 7 bases, with 20 bases left in between. The CDR3 runs 14 residues. CDR3 loop: CASSTPGALSGYTF. The CDR3 DNA reads as TGTGCCAGCTCCACGCCAGGGGCTCTCTCTGGCTACACCTTC.

This chain uses TRBV6-5 with TRBJ2-1; weak D call: TRBD1 (5 bases). CDR3 size: 15 residues. V lost 5 bases, J lost 6 bases, and 17 bases lay in between. Germline values: CDR1 MNHEY, CDR2 SVGAGI. The CDR3 DNA reads as TGTGCCAGCAGTCCTTTGCAGGGCCTTGGCAATGAGCAGTTCTTC. Residues: CASSPLQGLGNEQFF.

The V gene is TRBV28, the J gene TRBJ1-1; no definite D call. The V gene lost 6 bases and the J gene lost 11 bases, with 16 bases spanning the gap. The germline V gene has CDR1 MDHEN and CDR2 SYDVKM. This CDR3 spans 12 amino acids. The CDR3 region is CASSTLSVIAFF. The CDR3 DNA follows: TGTGCCAGCAGCACTTTAAGTGTCATCGCTTTCTTT.

The rearrangement links TRBV12-3 or TRBV12-4 to TRBJ2-1; weak D call: TRBD2 (6 bases). The V end was cut by 3 bases, the J end by 10 bases, with 7 bases between. The CDR3 covers 11 residues. The CDR3 here is CASSLEGEQFF. In DNA form, the CDR3 reads TGTGCCAGCAGTTTGGAGGGGGAGCAGTTCTTC.

The chain carries TRBV2 and TRBJ2-1, with 7 bases fitting TRBD1. The CDR3 has 15 residues. Germline V lookup: CDR1 SNHLY, CDR2 FYNNEI. Trimming at V came to 4 bases and at J to 7 bases, leaving 10 bases not matched to a gene. CDR3 sequence (DNA): TGTGCCAGCAGTGCCCCAGGGGGACAGCGGAATGAGCAGTTCTTC. Its translation: CASSAPGGQRNEQFF.

The V call is TRBV28, the J call TRBJ1-3; 8 bases match TRBD1. Trimming removed 8 bases from V and 3 bases from J; junction bases left unmatched: 9. The CDR3 spans 15 residues. From germline, CDR1 is MDHEN and CDR2 SYDVKM. This chain's CDR3 is CASLNQGAGGNTIYF. CDR3 DNA sequence: TGTGCCAGCCTTAACCAGGGGGCTGGTGGAAACACCATATATTTT.

The CDR3 sequence: CASRTRGPTDTQYF. As DNA, the CDR3 is TGTGCCAGCAGAACGCGGGGACCCACAGATACGCAGTATTTT. This chain connects TRBV27 to TRBJ2-3, with D tentatively TRBD2 (6 bases). The CDR3 covers 14 residues. The V end lost 6 bases, the J end lost 2 bases, and 12 bases lay between the germline ends. Germline-derived CDR1 and CDR2 are MNHEY and SMNVEV (reference sequence).

The chain is built from TRBV30 and TRBJ2-7, with TRBD2 matching 7 bases. The length of the CDR3 is 16 residues. Unmatched junction bases numbered 12, after V lost 2 bases and J lost 2 bases. Looked up from germline, CDR1 is GTSNPN and CDR2 is SVGIG (reference sequence). The CDR3 loop reads CAWSLLISGTTYEQYF. The CDR3 DNA sequence: TGTGCCTGGAGTCTTTTGATAAGTGGGACTACCTACGAGCAGTACTTC.

This chain links TRBV5-1 with TRBJ1-4; D not certain. There are 15 residues in the CDR3. Per the germline V gene, CDR1 is SGHRS and CDR2 is YFSETQ. V gave up 3 bases and J gave up 6 bases, with 15 bases separating them. CDR3 sequence reads: CASSSPQGRDEKLFF. The CDR3 DNA follows: TGCGCCAGCAGCTCCCCGCAAGGGAGGGATGAAAAACTGTTTTTT.

This clone was seen only once. The chain has TRBV11-3 and TRBJ2-7, with D perhaps TRBD1 (7 bases). The CDR3 extends over 15 amino acids. Germline values: CDR1 SGHNT, CDR2 YENEEA. Trimming pared 3 bases from V and 2 bases from J, leaving 14 bases between. The CDR3 region is CASSLGGQTPYEQYF. CDR3 DNA sequence: TGTGCCAGCAGCTTGGGGGGACAGACACCCTACGAGCAGTACTTC. Together with reference TRBV11-3 and TRBJ2-7, the CDR3 gives the full variable domain: EAGVVQSPRYKIIEKKQPVAFWCNPISGHNTLYWYLQNLGQGPELLIRYENEEAVDDSQLPKDRFSAERLKGVDSTLKIQPAELGDSAVYLCASSLGGQTPYEQYFGPGTRLTVT.

This chain links TRBV5-1 with TRBJ2-2; 7 bases are a match to TRBD1. The ends lost 3 bases at V and 0 bases at J; junction bases unmatched: 17. The CDR3 loop spans 20 amino acids. Germline V gene lookup returns CDR1 SGHRS and CDR2 YFSETQ. CDR3 in amino acids: CASSWTGGVPIASNTGELFF. CDR3 in DNA: TGCGCCAGCAGCTGGACAGGAGGAGTCCCCATTGCATCGAACACCGGGGAGCTGTTTTTT.